This TCR beta chain was identified in a study of immune evolution from preneoplasia to lung adenocarcinoma. Study-wide findings and caveats: From normal lung to invasive adenocarcinoma, top clone frequencies appeared to decrease.

Germline assignment: CDR1 MNHEY and CDR2 SVGAGI. With 2 bases clipped from V and 2 bases from J, the junction kept 4 bases outside the gene matches. This CDR3 is 16 amino acids long. Sequencing used immunoSEQ multiplex PCR; TCRdb keeps in-frame clones, though not all of them. Of thousands of clones in the sample, roughly four fifths were seen once. With respect to this clone: The target antigen is unknown.

The specimen sequenced was FFPE minimally invasive lung adenocarcinoma tissue. V is TRBV6-5 and J is TRBJ2-5; 11 nucleotides match TRBD2. The sequence was collected from a person aged 50 or older with lung adenocarcinoma. This CDR3 is CASSYQLAGVQETQYF. The CDR3 nucleotides are TGTGCCAGCAGTTACCAACTAGCGGGAGTTCAAGAGACCCAGTACTTC.